This T cell receptor (beta chain) was profiled in a study of identical twins. This CDR3 is 15 amino acids long. The V gene end was trimmed by 4 bases and the J gene end by 1 base; junction bases not matched to a gene: 4. Per germline, CDR1 SGHRS and CDR2 YFSETQ. TCRdb reanalysed the 5' RACE reads using MiXCR and keeps one entry per CDR3 protein. The table records 200,000 to 250,000 distinct CDR3 sequences, 7.5% of them present only once. This clonotype was detected many times. These data were likewise used in another study, on yellow fever vaccine responses in identical twins.

This TCR was sampled from a woman between 18 and 30 years old in good health. The sequenced sample was CD8+ T cells sorted from blood. This chain uses TRBV5-1 with TRBJ1-5, with 8 bases aligning to TRBD1. The CDR3 spells CASSHGTGSNQPQHF. CDR3 sequence (DNA): TGCGCCAGCAGCCACGGGACAGGAAGCAATCAGCCCCAGCATTTT.